The next 20 T cell receptor beta chains were all read from a single sample in a study of molecular identifiers for immune sequencing clone quantification. MiXCR was run by TCRdb on the PCR reads, yielding one entry per CDR3 protein. The sample holds around 54,000 distinct CDR3 sequences, under 30% seen once. The sequenced material came from naive CD8+ T cells from blood, with Jurkat cell RNA spiked in. Subset: FACS-sorted CD8+CD4-CCR7+CD45RA+ naive T cells. The receptors derive from a human donor in good health. Some libraries in this study had Jurkat cell RNA spiked in.

The sample holds a few counts of this clonotype. A read error may explain this, as a much larger clone is one base away. The rearrangement links TRBV19 to TRBJ1-1; no reliable D call. From germline, CDR1 is LNHDA and CDR2 SQIVND (reference sequence). Trimming took 3 bases from V and 4 from J, leaving 9 bases between them. CDR3 length equals 13 residues. The CDR3 nucleotides read TGTGCCAGTAGTATTGGCCCATCCACTGAAGCTTTCTTT. Protein product: CASSIGPSTEAFF.

Comment on this clonotype: A much larger clone lies a single base off, so this may be a read error. V is TRBV7-9 and J is TRBJ2-7; D gene uncertain. The CDR3 totals 13 residues. Germline CDR1 is SEHNR and CDR2 is FQNEAQ (reference sequence). CDR3 residues: CAGSLSFSPEQYF. The CDR3 DNA sequence: TGTGCCGGCAGCTTATCATTCAGCCCCGAGCAGTACTTC.

This clonotype was observed many times. The rearrangement links TRBV7-2 to TRBJ2-5; 7 bases agree with TRBD1. J was trimmed by 0 bases and V by 5 bases; bases with no gene match: 18. The germline CDR1 and CDR2 sequences are SGHTA and FQGNSA. The CDR3 totals 19 residues. This CDR3 is CASSPTTGEWAYYQETQYF. DNA for the CDR3: TGTGCCAGCAGCCCTACAACAGGGGAGTGGGCCTACTACCAAGAGACCCAGTACTTC. Full variable domain (remainder filled in from reference TRBV7-2 and TRBJ2-5): GAGVSQSPSNKVTEKGKDVELRCDPISGHTALYWYRQSLGQGLEFLIYFQGNSAPDKSGLPSDRFSAERTGGSVSTLTIQRTQQEDSAVYLCASSPTTGEWAYYQETQYFGPGTRLLVL.

This clonotype was recorded at least ten times. The chain couples TRBV4-3 to TRBJ2-1; D might be TRBD2 (5 bases). Germline CDR1 reads LGHNA; CDR2 reads YSLEER. Trimming removed 4 bases from V and 7 bases from J, with 17 bases in between. The CDR3 spans 15 residues. The CDR3 loop is CASSPSVGGRNEQFF. CDR3 nucleotide sequence: TGCGCCAGCAGCCCTAGTGTAGGAGGCAGGAATGAGCAGTTCTTC.

About this clonotype itself: With a much larger clone just one base away, this may be a read error. This chain links TRBV7-9 with TRBJ1-1; D is undetermined. This CDR3 is 14 amino acids long. Germline values: CDR1 SEHNR, CDR2 FQNEAQ (reference sequence). Trimming removed 3 bases at V and 7 bases at J, with 15 bases between. The CDR3 bases are TGTGCCAGCAGCTTGGCGGACCGAACCTTTGAAGCTTTCTTT. Protein: CASSLADRTFEAFF.

About this clonotype: A single base separates this from a much larger clone, so it may be a read error. This chain connects TRBV4-3 to TRBJ2-4; maybe TRBD2 (6 bases). Trimming shortened V by 0 bases and J by 3 bases, and 21 bases separated the two germline ends. Germline loops: CDR1 LGHNA, CDR2 YSLEER. The length of the CDR3 is 19 residues. The CDR3 sequence is CASSQDLVAEGWDKNIQYF. Here the CDR3 DNA reads TGCGCCAGCAGCCAAGATCTGGTAGCGGAAGGCTGGGACAAAAACATTCAGTACTTC.

This clonotype was counted many times. This chain uses TRBV4-1 with TRBJ2-7; 16 nucleotides align to TRBD2. This CDR3 has 14 amino acids. V lost 7 bases, J lost 6 bases, and 3 bases stayed unmatched. Germline CDR1 and CDR2: MGHRA and YSYEKL. CDR3 sequence (DNA): TGCGCCAGCAAAGGGACTAGCGGGGGGGGCGAGCAGTACTTC. Its translation: CASKGTSGGGEQYF.

This chain uses TRBV6-2 or TRBV6-3 with TRBJ1-1; 7 bases fit TRBD1. V lost 10 bases to trimming and J lost 7 bases; unmatched junction nucleotides: 9. From germline, CDR1 is MNHEY and CDR2 SVGEGT. There are 12 residues in the CDR3. CDR3 DNA: TGTGCCACCAGGGGGGGGGCGGATGAAGCTTTCTTT. It specifies CATRGGADEAFF.

This clonotype was counted ten times or more. The V gene is TRBV3-1, the J gene TRBJ1-2; possibly TRBD1 for D (6 bases). The CDR3 totals 16 residues. Germline V gene sequence: CDR1 LGHDT, CDR2 YNNKEL (reference sequence). V dropped 0 bases and J dropped 0 bases, with 11 bases sitting between them. DNA of the CDR3: TGTGCCAGCAGCCAAGATCAGGGGAATACTAACTATGGCTACACCTTC. Encoded protein: CASSQDQGNTNYGYTF.

This clonotype was seen repeatedly, ten times or more. The chain carries TRBV9 and TRBJ2-1; 7 positions agree with TRBD1. V was pared by 3 bases and J by 8 bases, with 5 bases of the junction left unmatched. The germline CDR1 and CDR2 sequences are SGDLS and YYNGEE. This CDR3 comprises 13 residues. This chain's CDR3 is CASSGQGIDEQFF. The CDR3 nucleotides read TGTGCCAGCAGCGGACAGGGAATCGATGAGCAGTTCTTC.

In its sample, this clonotype was seen many times. CDR3 in DNA: TGTGCCAGCAGCCTGTGGGGGGCTGCAGAAGCTTTCTTT. Encoded protein: CASSLWGAAEAFF. The chain links TRBV28 to TRBJ1-1; TRBD1 might be the D (6 bases). The germline CDR1 and CDR2 sequences are MDHEN and SYDVKM. This CDR3 has 13 residues. Trimming left V 6 bases short and J 8 bases short, with 16 bases between.

With respect to this clonotype: This could be a read error, since a much larger clone is one nucleotide away. This rearrangement joins TRBV27 to TRBJ2-5, with D tentatively TRBD1 (5 bases). V gave up 5 bases and J gave up 5 bases, with 18 bases separating them. Germline V gene lookup returns CDR1 MNHEY and CDR2 SMNVEV (reference sequence). This CDR3 has 15 amino acids. The CDR3 is CASSPDRRTLETQYF. The CDR3 bases are TGTGCCAGCAGTCCAGACAGACGTACCTTGGAGACCCAGTACTTC.

The V and J genes are TRBV11-2 and TRBJ2-1; TRBD2 matches at 9 bases. V shed 6 bases, J shed 3 bases, and the junction held 6 bases outside the gene matches. Germline V CDR1 and CDR2: SGHAT, FQNNGV. This CDR3 is built from 15 residues. As DNA, the CDR3 is TGTGCCAGCAGGGGGGTAGCGGGAGACTACAATGAGCAGTTCTTC. Translation gives CASRGVAGDYNEQFF.

Many counts were recorded for this clonotype. The chain combines TRBV29-1 with TRBJ2-3; the D is unclear. This CDR3 is 13 amino acids long. The V end was cut by 4 bases, the J end by 2 bases, with 10 bases between. The V gene's germline CDR1 is SQVTM and CDR2 ANQGSEA. CDR3 region: CSVVSIITDTQYF. DNA of the CDR3: TGCAGCGTTGTTAGCATTATCACAGATACGCAGTATTTT.

The chain is built from TRBV27 and TRBJ1-1, with a possible D match to TRBD1 (5 bases). Per the germline V gene, CDR1 is MNHEY and CDR2 is SMNVEV (reference sequence). V lost 0 bases to trimming and J lost 6 bases, with 11 bases between them. The CDR3 length is 14 residues. The CDR3 DNA sequence: TGTGCCAGCAGTTTATCGGCAGGGTTACCTGAAGCTTTCTTT. Protein: CASSLSAGLPEAFF.

The table lists this clonotype with many counts. V usage is TRBV7-9 and J usage is TRBJ2-1; 9 positions match TRBD2. Germline-derived CDR1 and CDR2 are SEHNR and FQNEAQ (reference sequence). The trim removed 4 bases at V and 2 bases at J, leaving 6 bases unmatched. CDR3 size: 16 residues. The CDR3 sequence is CASSSSSGVTYNEQFF. Here the CDR3 DNA reads TGTGCCAGCAGCTCCTCTAGCGGGGTCACCTACAATGAGCAGTTCTTC.

This clonotype was counted many times. The chain couples TRBV19 to TRBJ2-7, with TRBD1 matching over 9 bases. CDR1 is LNHDA and CDR2 is SQIVND in the germline V gene (reference sequence). This CDR3 is 15 amino acids long. Trimming cost V 3 bases and J 3 bases; bases outside gene matches: 6. The DNA of the CDR3 is TGTGCCAGTAGTATGGGGACAGGGACGGTCTACGAGCAGTACTTC. Translating it yields CASSMGTGTVYEQYF.

This clonotype was detected ten times or more. The rearrangement links TRBV24-1 to TRBJ2-3; D unclear. This CDR3 spans 16 amino acids. The V end was cut by 3 bases, the J end by 4 bases, with 16 bases between. In germline, CDR1 is KGHDR, CDR2 SFDVKD. DNA of the CDR3: TGTGCCACCAGTGATACCCGGTTTCTGGGGTCAGATACGCAGTATTTT. Translating gives CATSDTRFLGSDTQYF.

This clonotype was seen a few times. V usage is TRBV3-1 and J usage is TRBJ2-2; tentatively, D is TRBD1 (7 bases). There are 15 residues in the CDR3. Germline assignment: CDR1 LGHDT and CDR2 YNNKEL (reference sequence). The V gene lost 1 base and the J gene lost 9 bases, with 15 bases spanning the gap. The DNA for the CDR3 is TGTGCCAGCAGCCAAGCAGGGGGGATACCCAGGGAGCTGTTTTTT. Translating it yields CASSQAGGIPRELFF.

This clonotype was seen many times. CDR3 in DNA: TGTGCCAGCAGCGCACCTAGGACAGGGGTTGGCGGGGAGCTGTTTTTT. The encoded protein is CASSAPRTGVGGELFF. V usage is TRBV9 and J usage is TRBJ2-2; the match to TRBD1 covers 9 bases. Germline CDR1 SGDLS, CDR2 YYNGEE. The junction had 10 bases not matched to a gene; V was cut back by 3 bases and J by 7 bases. This CDR3 has 16 amino acids.